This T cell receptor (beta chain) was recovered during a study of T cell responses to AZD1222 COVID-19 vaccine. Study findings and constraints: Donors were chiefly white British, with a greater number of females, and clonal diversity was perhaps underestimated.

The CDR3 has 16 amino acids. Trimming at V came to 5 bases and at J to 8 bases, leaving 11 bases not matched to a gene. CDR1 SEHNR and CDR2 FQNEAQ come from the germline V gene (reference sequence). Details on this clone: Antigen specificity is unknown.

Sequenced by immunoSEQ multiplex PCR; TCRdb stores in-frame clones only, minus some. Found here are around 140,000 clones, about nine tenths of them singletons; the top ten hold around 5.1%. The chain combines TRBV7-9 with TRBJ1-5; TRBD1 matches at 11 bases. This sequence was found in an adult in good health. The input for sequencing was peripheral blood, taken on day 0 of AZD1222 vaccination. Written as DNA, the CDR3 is TGTGCCAGCAGCCCGGGGGACAGGGGGGATTTGGAGCCCCAGCATTTT. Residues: CASSPGDRGDLEPQHF.